These T cell receptor beta chains were read from a single sample in a study of radiation and T cells in renal cell carcinoma. Clones were sequenced by immunoSEQ multiplex PCR, and TCRdb holds only the in-frame ones, with some missing. The sample contains roughly 160,000 clones, roughly 90% of which appear only once. Sample: blood, taken from a patient whose treatment included radiotherapy and nephrectomy. The receptors stem from a woman between 45 and 60 years old with renal cell carcinoma. CDR3s include the opening cysteine and the closing phenylalanine or tryptophan. A D gene is named only where the DNA matches it firmly.

CDR3nt: TGTGCCAGTAGGTTGGGACTACCCACCGGGGAGCTGTTTTTT; CDR3aa: CASRLGLPTGELFF; j_gene: TRBJ2-2; d_gene: TRBD2; v_gene: TRBV19
CDR3nt: TGTGCCAGCAGCACGACAGGGGGAAACACCGGGGAGCTGTTTTTT; CDR3aa: CASSTTGGNTGELFF; j_gene: TRBJ2-2; d_gene: TRBD1; v_gene: TRBV13
CDR3nt: TGTGCCAGCAGTGAAAGTAGGGGATGGGGCACCGGGGAGCTGTTTTTT; CDR3aa: CASSESRGWGTGELFF; j_gene: TRBJ2-2; d_gene: -; v_gene: TRBV6-1
CDR3nt: TGCGCCAGCAGCCCGGGACAGGGCCCCCACTACACCTTC; CDR3aa: CASSPGQGPHYTF; j_gene: TRBJ1-2; d_gene: TRBD1; v_gene: TRBV5-1
CDR3nt: TGTGCCAGCAGCGATTGGACAGGGAGTAACACCGGGGAGCTGTTTTTT; CDR3aa: CASSDWTGSNTGELFF; j_gene: TRBJ2-2; d_gene: TRBD1; v_gene: TRBV7-9
CDR3nt: TGTGCCAGCAGTCCGACGGAGGGGCCTCGAAACACCATATATTTT; CDR3aa: CASSPTEGPRNTIYF; j_gene: TRBJ1-3; d_gene: -; v_gene: TRBV6-1
CDR3nt: TGTGCCAGCAGCCTAGGGGGGACAGGGGTCAATCAGCCCCAGCATTTT; CDR3aa: CASSLGGTGVNQPQHF; j_gene: TRBJ1-5; d_gene: TRBD1; v_gene: TRBV4-2
CDR3nt: TGTGCCAGCAGCGTACGGGACAGGGGGGTTGAGACCCAGTACTTC; CDR3aa: CASSVRDRGVETQYF; j_gene: TRBJ2-5; d_gene: TRBD1; v_gene: TRBV9
CDR3nt: TGCGCCAGCAGCCAAGTCCCGTTGGGGGGCTACGAGCAGTACTTC; CDR3aa: CASSQVPLGGYEQYF; j_gene: TRBJ2-7; d_gene: -; v_gene: TRBV4-1
CDR3nt: TGCGCCAGCAGCCCCCGGACAGGATTGAGCTCTGGGGCCAACGTCCTGACTTTC; CDR3aa: CASSPRTGLSSGANVLTF; j_gene: TRBJ2-6; d_gene: TRBD1; v_gene: TRBV5-1
CDR3nt: TGTGCCAGCAGCCCTATAGCGGGGGCCCACTCTGGGGCCAACGTCCTGACTTTC; CDR3aa: CASSPIAGAHSGANVLTF; j_gene: TRBJ2-6; d_gene: TRBD2; v_gene: TRBV5-4
CDR3nt: TGTGCCAGCAGTTTGGGCACAGATACGCAGTATTTT; CDR3aa: CASSLGTDTQYF; j_gene: TRBJ2-3; d_gene: -; v_gene: TRBV28
CDR3nt: TGTGCCACCCGGGGACAGAACTCCTACAATGAGCAGTTCTTC; CDR3aa: CATRGQNSYNEQFF; j_gene: TRBJ2-1; d_gene: TRBD1; v_gene: TRBV25-1
CDR3nt: TGTGCCAGTAGAGGGACAGGGTATGGCTACACCTTC; CDR3aa: CASRGTGYGYTF; j_gene: TRBJ1-2; d_gene: TRBD1; v_gene: TRBV19
CDR3nt: TGTGCCAGCAGCTTGAATGCCATGCGGTTAAACACCGGGGAGCTGTTTTTT; CDR3aa: CASSLNAMRLNTGELFF; j_gene: TRBJ2-2; d_gene: -; v_gene: TRBV5-4
CDR3nt: TGTGCCAGCAGTATGGGCCGATTGAACTATGGCTACACCTTC; CDR3aa: CASSMGRLNYGYTF; j_gene: TRBJ1-2; d_gene: -; v_gene: TRBV19
CDR3nt: TGCAGCGTTGGGGCGGGTGGCCCTGGGGCCAACGTCCTGACTTTC; CDR3aa: CSVGAGGPGANVLTF; j_gene: TRBJ2-6; d_gene: -; v_gene: TRBV29-1
CDR3nt: TGCGCCAGCAGTGAGATGGGCGGGGGGGCCTTTAATGAGCAGTTCTTC; CDR3aa: CASSEMGGGAFNEQFF; j_gene: TRBJ2-1; d_gene: TRBD2; v_gene: TRBV10-1
CDR3nt: TGCGCCAGCAGCGAAACCGGGACAGGGAAAGAGACCCAGTACTTC; CDR3aa: CASSETGTGKETQYF; j_gene: TRBJ2-5; d_gene: TRBD1; v_gene: TRBV5-1
CDR3nt: TGTGCCAGCTCATCGGGACAGGACCCCGGCACCGGGGAGCTGTTTTTT; CDR3aa: CASSSGQDPGTGELFF; j_gene: TRBJ2-2; d_gene: TRBD1; v_gene: TRBV18
CDR3nt: TGTGCCAGCAGCTTGGGAGGGGGCGTCTACAATGAGCAGTTCTTC; CDR3aa: CASSLGGGVYNEQFF; j_gene: TRBJ2-1; d_gene: TRBD1; v_gene: TRBV5-4
CDR3nt: TGTGCCAGTAGTATAGGAGGGGCCCATACCTATGGCTACACCTTC; CDR3aa: CASSIGGAHTYGYTF; j_gene: TRBJ1-2; d_gene: -; v_gene: TRBV19
CDR3nt: TGTGCCAGCAGTTACGTACGAGGTGAAAAACTGTTTTTT; CDR3aa: CASSYVRGEKLFF; j_gene: TRBJ1-4; d_gene: -; v_gene: TRBV6-5
CDR3nt: TGTGCCAGCAGTGCGGCTAGCGGGGGGGTAAGCACAGATACGCAGTATTTT; CDR3aa: CASSAASGGVSTDTQYF; j_gene: TRBJ2-3; d_gene: TRBD2; v_gene: TRBV25-1